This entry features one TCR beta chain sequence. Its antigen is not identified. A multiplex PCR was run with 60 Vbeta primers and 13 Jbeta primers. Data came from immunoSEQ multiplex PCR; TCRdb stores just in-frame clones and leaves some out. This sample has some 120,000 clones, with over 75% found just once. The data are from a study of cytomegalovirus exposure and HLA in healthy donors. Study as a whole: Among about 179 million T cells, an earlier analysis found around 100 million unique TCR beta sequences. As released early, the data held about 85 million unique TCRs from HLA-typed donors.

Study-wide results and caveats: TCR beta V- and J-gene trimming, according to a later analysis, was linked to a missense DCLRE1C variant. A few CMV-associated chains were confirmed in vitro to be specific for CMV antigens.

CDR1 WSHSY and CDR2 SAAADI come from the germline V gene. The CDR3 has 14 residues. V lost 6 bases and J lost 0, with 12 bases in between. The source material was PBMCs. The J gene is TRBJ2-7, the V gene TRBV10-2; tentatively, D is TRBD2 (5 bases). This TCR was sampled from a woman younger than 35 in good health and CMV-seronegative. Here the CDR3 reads CASSLTGSSYEQYF. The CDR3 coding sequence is TGCGCCAGCAGCCTGACGGGGAGCTCCTACGAGCAGTACTTC.